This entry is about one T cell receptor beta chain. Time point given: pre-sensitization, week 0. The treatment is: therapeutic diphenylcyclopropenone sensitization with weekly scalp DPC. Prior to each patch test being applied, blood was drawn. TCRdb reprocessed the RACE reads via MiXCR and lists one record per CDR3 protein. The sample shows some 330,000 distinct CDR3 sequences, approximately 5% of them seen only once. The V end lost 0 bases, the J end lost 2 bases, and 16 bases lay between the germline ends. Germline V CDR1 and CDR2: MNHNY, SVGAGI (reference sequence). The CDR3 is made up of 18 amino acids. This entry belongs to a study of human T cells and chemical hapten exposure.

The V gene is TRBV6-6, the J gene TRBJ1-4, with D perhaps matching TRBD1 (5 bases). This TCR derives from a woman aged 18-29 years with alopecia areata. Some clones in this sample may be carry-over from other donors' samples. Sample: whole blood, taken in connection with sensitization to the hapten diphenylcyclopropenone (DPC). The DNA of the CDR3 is TGTGCCAGCAGTTACTCTCTGGCCGAGGGGTCCACTAATGAAAAACTGTTTTTT. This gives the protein CASSYSLAEGSTNEKLFF.